This T cell receptor beta chain stems from a study of control samples from healthy donors and cancer patients. This clone turned up a few times. Data came from immunoSEQ multiplex PCR; TCRdb stores just in-frame clones and leaves some out. The sample records around 110,000 clones, about 88% being singletons. V lost 0 bases and J lost 7, with 13 bases in between. This CDR3 is 15 amino acids long. Germline V gene lookup returns CDR1 SGDLS and CDR2 YYNGEE. The chain has TRBV9 and TRBJ2-2; the D call may be TRBD1 or TRBD2 (6 bases each). Sample: blood. This clonotype originated in a woman in her sixties or seventies in good health. The CDR3 coding sequence is TGTGCCAGCAGCGTAGCGGGGGCTCGGGGCGGGGAGCTGTTTTTT. Protein sequence: CASSVAGARGGELFF.